The sequence of this TCR beta chain was determined in a study of early T cells in non-severe SARS-CoV-2 infection (TCRdb year 2021). For context, the study as a whole: TCR sequencing used bulk RNA from unsorted whole blood, so alpha and beta chains could not be paired. Broader findings and caveats from the paper: VDJdb matching was skewed toward anti-spike CD8 responses and likely underestimated virus-specific expansions by missing private and CD4 specificities.

The germline V gene sets CDR1 to SGDLS and CDR2 to YYNGEE. Compared with germline, V lacks 4 bases and J lacks 10 bases; bases without a gene match: 5. The CDR3, cysteine through phenylalanine, is 12 amino acids long. Kept here is only the CDR3 DNA, which spans 36 bases and is read in frame from base 1. The library relied on 5' RACE. For sequencing, a NextSeq 500 was employed. In the TCR library protocol, unique molecular identifiers were attached to individual cDNA molecules to correct for PCR bias and sequencing error. Sequencing covered both TCR alpha and beta chains, and within each sample the abundances of alpha and beta sequences were tightly co-correlated. In the original analysis: Decombinator V4 was used to annotate the V gene, J gene and CDR3 of the TCR sequences. TCRs were defined as expanded if a significant change between any two time points was detected under a Poisson model with p below 0.0001. Abundances of TCRs were expressed as counts per million after normalisation to the total number of TCRs sequenced in each sample. TRAV1-2 paired with TRAJ12, TRAJ20 or TRAJ33 defined MAIT TCRs, while TRAV10 paired with TRAJ18 defined iNKT TCRs. VDJdb, accessed 1 November 2021, was searched for CMV, EBV and SARS-CoV-2 annotated TCRs, with TCRs annotated for multiple antigens excluded. The public reads were quality trimmed at Q25 with fastp and then assembled into clones with MiXCR by TCRdb, keeping productive beta chains. One record per CDR3 amino acid sequence lists the most common genes and DNA. The V and J calls here are based on TCRdb, not the publication. The sample data list about 84,000 distinct CDR3 sequences, and roughly 12% of these were observed just once. The top ten clonotypes cover about 2.6% of the sample.

This clonotype was detected a few times. There is no known antigen for this receptor. Per-base quality was not reported, and no clone a single base away is much larger than it. Set within a cohort of healthcare workers in London, UK, this nested case-control study involved weekly PCR testing of nasopharyngeal swabs along with blood sampling. Healthcare workers were recruited between 23 and 31 March 2020, during the week of the UK lockdown, and were followed weekly for up to about 15 weeks. The specimen sequenced was whole blood. This chain joins TRBV9 to TRBJ2-1; TRBD2 agrees with 7 junctional bases. This receptor was taken from an adult who was a healthcare worker with PCR-confirmed SARS-CoV-2 infection or an uninfected control (not recorded which). The CDR3 corresponds to CASSTTSQEQFF. The DNA sequence follows: TGTGCCAGCAGCACGACTAGCCAGGAGCAGTTCTTC. Extended through the reference TRBV9 and TRBJ2-1 proteins, this CDR3 yields the full variable domain: DSGVTQTPKHLITATGQRVTLRCSPRSGDLSVYWYQQSLDQGLQFLIQYYNGEERAKGNILERFSAQQFPDLHSELNLSSLELGDSALYFCASSTTSQEQFFGPGTRLTVL.